These T cell receptor beta chains were read from a single sample in a study of T-cell reconstitution after alpha-beta-depleted transplantation in children. From the PCR reads, TCRdb called clonotypes with MiXCR, one entry per CDR3 protein. The profile shows hundreds of thousands of distinct CDR3 sequences, 7% to 9% of them singletons. This material consisted of PBMCs, mostly from graft donor cells, taken 360 days after TCRalphabeta/CD19-depleted stem cell transplant. The receptors originated from a male patient between 2 and 10 years old who had a stem cell transplant for acute myeloid leukemia, so the T cells may come from the graft donor. Both conserved end residues are trimmed from each CDR3. For some rows the clone size is stated as once, few or many, or as a class when expanded; others skip it.

size: many; V: TRBV20-1; CDR3: SARNDYNEQF
size: many; V: TRBV6-5; CDR3: ASSFHRGTQY
size: -; V: TRBV11-2; CDR3: ASSFSSGSSNEQF
size: -; V: TRBV11-2; CDR3: ASSLGQATYGYT
size: -; V: TRBV7-2; CDR3: ASSLGGPPGANVLT
size: many; V: TRBV4-2; CDR3: ASSQDTRDNEQF
size: many; V: TRBV14; CDR3: ASSPTGGLYNEQF
size: few; V: TRBV7-3; CDR3: ASSSGRTTEAF
size: many; V: TRBV5-5; CDR3: ASSSTRQGGNQPQH
size: few; V: TRBV12-5; CDR3: ASGLTSGGTGELF
size: -; V: TRBV9; CDR3: ASSVGAGTGELF
size: -; V: TRBV7-6; CDR3: ASSLMSQETQY
size: once; V: TRBV5-1; CDR3: ASSLGGQEETQY
size: -; V: TRBV29-1; CDR3: SVDLTGGVETQY